Listed here are 16 T cell receptor beta chains from one sample, sequenced in a study of blood T cells in healthy people across ages (dated by TCRdb to the mid-2010s). Library construction relied on 5' RACE. Reads for this sample came from an Illumina HiSeq 2500. The second PCR ran for about 6 to 12 cycles and used a J-beta primer mix along with a sample-barcoded 5' primer. TCRdb trimmed public reads at Q25 via fastp, called clones via MiXCR and kept in-frame beta chains. Entries that share a CDR3 protein sequence are merged under the most common genes and DNA. This sample gives 1.2 million to 1.5 million distinct CDR3 sequences in total; roughly 40% of them show up just once. In total, the top ten clones hold roughly 7.7% of the sample. Sequencing was carried out using blood. These receptors all stem from a woman aged 18-30 years in good health.

There are many counts of this clonotype. The rearrangement uses TRBV3-1 and TRBJ2-1; the D gene could be TRBD1 or TRBD2 (5 bases each). CDR3 length: 14 amino acids. Trimming shortened V by 4 bases and J by 6 bases, and 13 bases separated the two germline ends. Germline V gives CDR1 LGHDT, CDR2 YNNKEL (reference sequence). The CDR3 protein is CASSRDPTRNEQFF. The CDR3 coding sequence is TGTGCCAGCAGCCGGGACCCAACCCGCAATGAGCAGTTCTTC.

This clonotype was seen only a few times. The genes are TRBV28 and TRBJ2-5; perhaps TRBD2 as D (5 bases). V lost 3 bases and J lost 2, with 10 bases in between. The CDR3 totals 14 residues. CDR1 and CDR2 (germline): MDHEN, SYDVKM. The CDR3 DNA reads TGTGCCAGCAGTTTTCTTTCGGGGCAAGAGACCCAGTACTTC. Its protein product is CASSFLSGQETQYF.

This clonotype was counted between two and nine times. The chain recombines TRBV7-2 with TRBJ1-6, with TRBD1 matching over 7 bases. Losses at the gene ends were 5 bases for V and 14 bases for J; bases not matched to a gene: 9. The CDR3 consists of 13 residues. Germline CDR1 reads SGHTA; CDR2 reads FQGNSA. The CDR3 protein is CASSRQGKSSLHF. The CDR3 DNA follows: TGTGCCAGCAGCAGACAGGGAAAGTCATCCCTCCACTTT.

J is TRBJ1-1 and V is TRBV7-9; 8 bases map to TRBD1. Trimming removed 5 bases from V and 4 bases from J; junction bases left unmatched: 9. Germline CDR1 and CDR2: SEHNR and FQNEAQ (reference sequence). The CDR3 loop spans 15 amino acids. In nucleotides, the CDR3 is TGTGCCAGCAGCCCTGGACAGGGTTCCATCACTGAAGCTTTCTTT. This sequence encodes CASSPGQGSITEAFF.

The rearrangement links TRBV21-1 to TRBJ1-1; the table names TRBD1, a call not compared with the DNA. TRBV21-1 is noted as a pseudogene. This CDR3 has 16 amino acids. This CDR3 reads CASSKRETGIGTEAFF. For the CDR3, the DNA is TGTGCCAGCAGCAAAAGGGAGACAGGGATAGGCACTGAAGCTTTCTTT.

This chain uses TRBV2 with TRBJ2-7, with 9 positions matching TRBD1. The CDR3 has 15 amino acids. With 8 bases clipped from V and 7 bases from J, the junction kept 15 bases outside the gene matches. In germline, CDR1 is SNHLY, CDR2 FYNNEI. CDR3 sequence reads: CASRETGTGRDEQYF. CDR3 bases: TGTGCCAGCCGCGAAACCGGGACAGGGAGGGATGAGCAGTACTTC.

The table lists this clonotype with a few counts. The chain carries TRBV3-1 and TRBJ2-3, with D possibly TRBD1 on 6 matching bases. This CDR3 is 16 amino acids long. From germline, CDR1 is LGHDT and CDR2 YNNKEL (reference sequence). V lost 1 base and J lost 0, with 11 bases in between. This CDR3 reads CASSQAAGVSTDTQYF. CDR3 in DNA: TGTGCCAGCAGCCAAGCGGCAGGGGTCAGCACAGATACGCAGTATTTT.

This clonotype came up a few times. This chain joins TRBV7-2 and TRBJ1-2; perhaps TRBD1 as D (6 bases). The CDR3 contains 15 residues. Trimming removed 3 bases from V and 3 bases from J, with 14 bases in between. Germline CDR1 and CDR2: SGHTA and FQGNSA. DNA for the CDR3: TGTGCCAGCAGCTTCCCCCAGAAGGGGGACTATGGCTACACCTTC. Protein: CASSFPQKGDYGYTF.

The J gene is TRBJ2-7, the V gene TRBV7-8, with 7 bases matching TRBD1. TRBJ2-5 explains the end of the DNA better; the J call may be wrong. This CDR3 comprises 13 residues. CDR1 and CDR2 (germline): SGHVS, FQNEAQ. The CDR3 DNA reads TGTGCCAGCAGAAGGGACAGTGCCGAGACCCAGTACTTC. Its protein product is CASRRDSAETQYF.

V usage is TRBV20-1 and J usage is TRBJ2-1; 11 bases line up with TRBD2. TRBJ2-7 matches the DNA end more closely, so the J call is doubtful. The CDR3 loop spans 16 amino acids. Germline CDR1 reads DFQATT; CDR2 reads SNEGSKA (reference sequence). In nucleotides, the CDR3 is TGCAGTGCCCTAACTTTAGCGGGGGGGCGCTACAATGAGCAGTACTTC. Translating gives CSALTLAGGRYNEQYF.

The chain couples TRBV7-9 to TRBJ1-3; D may be TRBD1 (6 bases). Per the germline V gene, CDR1 is SEHNR and CDR2 is FQNEAQ (reference sequence). This CDR3 region has 14 residues. V dropped 5 bases and J dropped 3 bases, with 11 bases sitting between them. The CDR3 DNA reads TGTGCCAGCAGCCCCCCAGGGGTTGGAAACACCATATATTTT. It codes for CASSPPGVGNTIYF.

V gene TRBV2 combines with J gene TRBJ1-5; D is ambiguous. Germline lookup yields CDR1 SNHLY and CDR2 FYNNEI. This CDR3 is 15 amino acids long. V lost 6 bases and J 0 bases, leaving 12 bases between the germline ends. The CDR3 DNA follows: TGTGCCAGCAGATACGACGGCTATAGCAATCAGCCCCAGCATTTT. This encodes CASRYDGYSNQPQHF.

In its sample, this clonotype was seen a few times. This rearrangement joins TRBV12-3 or TRBV12-4 to TRBJ2-7; TRBD2 matches 10 bases. The V gene end was trimmed by 3 bases and the J gene end by 2 bases; junction bases not matched to a gene: 4. CDR3 length equals 15 residues. In DNA, the CDR3 is TGTGCCAGCAGTTTGTATAGCGGGGGGACCTACGAGCAGTACTTC. This translates into CASSLYSGGTYEQYF.

A few counts support this clonotype. The chain employs TRBV12-5 and TRBJ2-7; TRBD2 matches 9 bases. Germline assignment: CDR1 LGHNT and CDR2 FRNRAP. This CDR3 comprises 13 residues. V lost 5 bases and J lost 11; bases outside the gene matches: 10. The CDR3 spells CASGTSQSGGKYF. The DNA of the CDR3 is TGTGCTAGTGGTACCTCACAGAGCGGGGGGAAGTACTTC.

This chain connects TRBV5-1 to TRBJ2-2, with D hard to call. Germline V lookup: CDR1 SGHRS, CDR2 YFSETQ. This CDR3 is 13 amino acids long. V was trimmed by 4 bases and J by 6 bases, leaving 10 bases between them. The CDR3 sequence: CASSVPSAGELFF. CDR3 sequence (DNA): TGCGCCAGCAGCGTTCCTAGTGCCGGGGAGCTGTTTTTT.

The chain couples TRBV2 to TRBJ2-3; D is undetermined. Looked up from germline, CDR1 is SNHLY and CDR2 is FYNNEI. This CDR3 comprises 16 residues. The ends were cut back, 10 bases at V and 0 bases at J, with 20 bases in the middle. CDR3: CATHPPRTASTDTQYF. CDR3 sequence (DNA): TGTGCCACACACCCCCCCAGGACGGCTAGCACAGATACGCAGTATTTT.